This T cell receptor (beta chain) was sequenced for a study of cytomegalovirus exposure and HLA in healthy donors. Overall study findings and caveats: The classifier reportedly diagnosed cytomegalovirus status with high sensitivity and specificity. In vitro assays verified that a few CMV-associated chains recognized CMV antigens specifically. Rarity characterized most TCR sequences, yet some public TCRs appeared in many donors.

The CDR3 is 13 amino acids. Germline CDR1 is SGHDT and CDR2 is YYEEEE. With 0 bases removed from V and 12 bases from J, the gap between germline ends came to 13 bases. Separate from the approximately 670-subject first cohort, the approximately 130-subject validation cohort was the one that the donors belonged to. Turning to this clone: The antigen is not known.

The data were produced by immunoSEQ multiplex PCR, yet TCRdb's version contains in-frame clones alone and is incomplete. Of some 140,000 clones listed, about 90% are singletons. This sequence was found in a man in his late teens or twenties in good health and CMV-seronegative. The source material was PBMCs. The chain has TRBV5-6 and TRBJ2-1, with TRBD2 as a possible D gene (5 bases). The CDR3 region has the DNA TGTGCCAGCAGCTTGGTTCTAGCTGAAGGGCAGTTCTTC. Residues: CASSLVLAEGQFF.